This TCR beta chain was profiled in a study of T cell repertoires and Cas9 in healthy adults. CDR3 length equals 15 residues. With V trimmed by 5 bases and J by 3 bases, 6 bases remained unmatched. Germline CDR1 is SGHTA and CDR2 is FQGNSA. The protocol was immunoSEQ multiplex PCR, while the TCRdb copy is restricted to in-frame clones and leaves out a portion. The data show approximately 14,000 clones, roughly 90% seen once. The sequencing input was Tregs (CD4+, CD25+, CD127-, CD137-, CD154-) from PBMCs; culture status not recorded. This receptor was obtained from a human donor in good health. This chain uses TRBV7-2 with TRBJ1-1, with TRBD1 identical over 10 bases. The CDR3 loop is CASSLRDRGYTEAFF. CDR3 nucleotide sequence: TGTGCCAGCAGCCTCAGGGACAGGGGCTACACTGAAGCTTTCTTT.